A selection of T cell receptor beta chains follows, all from one sample in a study of molecular identifiers for immune sequencing clone quantification. Each CDR3 protein is one row after TCRdb ran MiXCR on the PCR reads. The sample shows roughly 50,000 distinct CDR3 sequences, just over 35% of them seen only once. Sample: naive CD8+ T cells from blood, with Jurkat cell RNA spiked in. Source of these receptors: a human donor in good health. Some libraries in this study had Jurkat cell RNA spiked in. The CDR3 runs from the conserved cysteine through the conserved F or W. A D gene is named only where the DNA matches it firmly. Size tells how often a clone was seen (once, few, many) or the class of an expanded clone, and some rows leave it out.

j_call | clone_size | v_call | d_call | cdr3_nt | cdr3_aa
TRBJ1-1 | NA | TRBV5-5 | NA | TGTGCCAGCAGCTCCCCTCTCTCAGGGAACACTGAAGCTTTCTTT | CASSSPLSGNTEAFF
TRBJ2-3 | medium-sized | TRBV28 | NA | TGTGCCAGCAGTTCGGGACGGGCGGGCACAGATACGCAGTATTTT | CASSSGRAGTDTQYF
TRBJ2-3 | few | TRBV28 | NA | TGTGCCACTCTAAGGACAGATACGCAGTATTTT | CATLRTDTQYF
TRBJ2-2 | NA | TRBV29-1 | NA | TGCAGCGCTGAACTAGTTGCTGGGGAGCTGATTTTT | CSAELVAGELIF
TRBJ1-1 | many | TRBV25-1 | NA | TGTGCCAGCAGTGAAATGAACACTGAAGCTTTCTTT | CASSEMNTEAFF
TRBJ2-3 | NA | TRBV10-3 | NA | TGTGCCATCAGTGAGGATCGGGACAAGCAGTATTTT | CAISEDRDKQYF
TRBJ2-5 | NA | TRBV7-8 | NA | TGTGCCAGCAGCTTAGTGACTTTGGGACAAGAGACCCAGTACTTC | CASSLVTLGQETQYF
TRBJ2-7 | once | TRBV19 | TRBD1 | TGTGCCAGTAGTGCCGGGGACAGCGCCTACGAGCAGTACTTC | CASSAGDSAYEQYF
TRBJ2-3 | NA | TRBV5-1 | NA | TGCGCCAGCAGCCAGGACACCTACACAGATACGCAGTATTTT | CASSQDTYTDTQYF
TRBJ2-2 | NA | TRBV15 | NA | TGTGCCACCAGCAGCAGGAGGAACACCGGGGAGCTGTTTTTT | CATSSRRNTGELFF
TRBJ2-4 | NA | TRBV20-1 | NA | TGCAGTGCTAGAGAAGTGGCAGGATGGATTCAGTACTTC | CSAREVAGWIQYF
TRBJ2-5 | NA | TRBV2 | NA | TGTGCCAGCAGTGTAAGCGGTGAAGAGACCCAGTACTTC | CASSVSGEETQYF
TRBJ2-5 | many | TRBV7-9 | NA | TGTGCCAGCAGCCTTCAAGAGACCCAGTACTTC | CASSLQETQYF
TRBJ2-1 | NA | TRBV2 | TRBD2 | TGTGCCAGCAGTGGGGGGAGGGACAATGAGCAGTTCTTC | CASSGGRDNEQFF
TRBJ1-1 | NA | TRBV18 | NA | TGTGCCAGCTCACCGCGGTCTCCGGGGACTGAAGCTTTCTTT | CASSPRSPGTEAFF
TRBJ2-7 | NA | TRBV6-2/TRBV6-3 | NA | TGTGCCAGCAGTTACTCGAAAGGCCGAAAGATGGAAGAGCAGTACTTC | CASSYSKGRKMEEQYF
TRBJ2-7 | few | TRBV28 | NA | TGTGCCAGCAGTCCATACAGGGGGGGGTACGAGCAGTACTTC | CASSPYRGGYEQYF
TRBJ2-7 | NA | TRBV20-1 | NA | TGCAGTGGAGACGGGACCCTTCAGTCCTACGAGCAGTGCTTC | CSGDGTLQSYEQCF
TRBJ1-1 | many | TRBV7-9 | NA | TGTGCCAGCAGCCCAGATCTTCGGAACACTGAAGCTTTCTTT | CASSPDLRNTEAFF
TRBJ2-3 | NA | TRBV9 | NA | TGTGCCAGCAGCGTATGTCTGGGGCTAGCATTTACAGATACGCAGAATTTT | CASSVCLGLAFTDTQNF
TRBJ2-1 | few | TRBV10-3 | TRBD2 | TGTGCCATCAGTCCCGGGACTAACAATGAGCAGTTCTTC | CAISPGTNNEQFF
TRBJ2-3 | few | TRBV12-3/TRBV12-4 | TRBD1 | TGTGCCAGCAGTTTCTATCCTGGGACAGGGTACACAGATACGCAGTATTTT | CASSFYPGTGYTDTQYF
TRBJ1-5 | many | TRBV5-5 | NA | TGTGCCAGCAGCTTTGGGTATTTGGGCAATCAGCCCCAGCATTTT | CASSFGYLGNQPQHF
TRBJ2-2 | NA | TRBV11-2 | TRBD2 | TGCGCCAGCATCCTAGCGGGGAACACCAGGGAGCTGTTTTTT | CASILAGNTRELFF
TRBJ2-2 | NA | TRBV7-6 | TRBD1 | TGTGCCAGCAGCTCCCCCCGCCCCGGGACAGGGCGTTTTTTGACCACCGGGGAGCTGTTTTTT | CASSSPRPGTGRFLTTGELFF
TRBJ2-2 | NA | TRBV29-1 | TRBD2 | TGCAGCGTGTTGGGACCCGGGACTAGCGGGGGGAACACCGGGGAGCTGCTTTTT | CSVLGPGTSGGNTGELLF
TRBJ2-2 | many | TRBV5-1 | NA | TGCGCCAGCAGCTTGTCCGGAACCGGGGAGCTGTTTTTT | CASSLSGTGELFF